The 7 T cell receptor beta chains below come from one sample, sequenced in a study of control samples from healthy donors and cancer patients. TCRdb's table, derived via immunoSEQ multiplex PCR, lists solely in-frame clones and lacks some. The sample gives roughly 30,000 clones, around nine tenths of which show up once; approximately 3.6% is in the top ten. Sample: formalin-fixed, paraffin-embedded tissue. The receptors originated from a female donor with melanoma.

This clone has more than one count but fewer than ten. The chain links TRBV4-2 to TRBJ1-2; D is perhaps TRBD1 (6 bases). Germline values: CDR1 LGHNA, CDR2 YNFKEQ. This CDR3 contains 15 residues. Trimming cost V 4 bases and J 4 bases, with 16 bases left between them. This chain's CDR3 is CASSLGDGTLYGYTF. CDR3 nucleotide sequence: TGTGCCAGCAGCCTGGGCGACGGGACACTCTATGGCTACACCTTC.

The rearrangement links TRBV6-5 to TRBJ1-3; TRBD1 matches 8 bases. CDR3 length: 15 amino acids. CDR1 is MNHEY and CDR2 is SVGAGI in the germline V gene. Trimming cost V 6 bases and J 3 bases; bases outside gene matches: 7. The CDR3 reads CASRPRGRSGNTIYF. Written as DNA, the CDR3 is TGTGCCAGCAGGCCCAGGGGGCGAAGTGGAAACACCATATATTTT.

The rearrangement links TRBV21-1 to TRBJ2-2; TRBD1, as called in the table, went unchecked against the DNA. TRBV21-1 has pseudogene status. This CDR3 region has 16 residues. The CDR3 sequence: CASSKQGARLAGELFF. The CDR3 nucleotides are TGTGCCAGCAGCAAACAGGGGGCAAGGTTGGCCGGGGAGCTGTTTTTT.

The gene calls are TRBV3-1 (or the pseudogene TRBV3-2) and TRBJ2-4, with unresolved D. Per germline, CDR1 LGHDT and CDR2 YNNKEL (reference sequence). The CDR3 is 15 residues long. The V and J ends lost 3 bases and 0 bases respectively, with 9 bases between them. As DNA, the CDR3 is TGTGCCAGCAGCCAGCCCCGACTAGCCAAAAACATTCAGTACTTC. Translation: CASSQPRLAKNIQYF.

This clone was observed a few times. This chain uses TRBV29-1 with TRBJ2-7, with a tentative D call TRBD1 (6 bases). CDR3 length equals 13 residues. Germline V CDR1 and CDR2: SQVTM, ANQGSEA. The V end lost 4 bases, the J end lost 2 bases, and 12 bases lay between the germline ends. CDR3 in amino acids: CSVVKDSTYEQYF. CDR3 nucleotide sequence: TGCAGCGTTGTAAAGGACAGCACCTACGAGCAGTACTTC.

The gene calls are TRBV19 and TRBJ2-2; TRBD2 matches 8 bases. The CDR3 extends over 16 amino acids. Per germline, CDR1 LNHDA and CDR2 SQIVND (reference sequence). The V segment lost 5 bases and the J segment 5 bases; nucleotides outside the gene matches: 10. This chain's CDR3 is CASSWREVSYTGELFF. The DNA for the CDR3 is TGTGCCAGTAGTTGGCGGGAGGTCTCCTATACCGGGGAGCTGTTTTTT.

The genes are TRBV6-2 or TRBV6-3 and TRBJ2-5, with 13 bases lining up with TRBD2. J was trimmed by 1 base and V by 6 bases; bases with no gene match: 8. The germline CDR1 and CDR2 sequences are MNHEY and SVGEGT. The CDR3 sequence is 17 residues long. CDR3 coding DNA: TGTGCCAGCAGACCTGTGGGACTAGCGGGGTCCCAAGAGACCCAGTACTTC. It encodes CASRPVGLAGSQETQYF.